A selection of T cell receptor beta chains follows, all from one sample in a study of control samples from healthy donors and cancer patients. Data came from immunoSEQ multiplex PCR; TCRdb stores just in-frame clones and leaves some out. Here the sample spans some 130,000 clones, just over 90% being singletons. Sequencing used PBMCs. Receptors were obtained from a man between 45 and 60 years old with head and neck cancer. CDR3s include the opening cysteine and the closing phenylalanine or tryptophan. Fields, in order: clone size, V gene, D gene, J gene, CDR3 protein, CDR3 DNA. D genes are given only for firm matches. The size field is filled for only some rows; it gives once, few, many or a size class.

>.|TRBV7-9|TRBD1|TRBJ2-3
CASSLPGGENTQYF
TGTGCCAGCAGCTTACCAGGGGGCGAAAATACGCAGTATTTT
>.|TRBV6-5|.|TRBJ1-2
CASRQVTESYGYTF
TGTGCCAGCAGACAAGTGACAGAGTCCTATGGCTACACCTTC
>.|TRBV2|.|TRBJ1-1
CASSEGGGFAEAFF
TGTGCCAGCAGTGAGGGGGGGGGATTCGCTGAAGCTTTCTTT
>.|TRBV27|.|TRBJ2-7
CASSRRTDYEQYF
TGTGCCAGCAGTCGACGGACAGACTACGAGCAGTACTTC
>.|TRBV7-3|.|TRBJ2-2
CASSWGTRTGELFF
TGTGCCAGCAGCTGGGGGACGAGGACCGGGGAGCTGTTTTTT
>few|TRBV7-8|.|TRBJ1-2
CASSQGQLDYGYTF
TGTGCCAGCAGCCAAGGACAGCTGGACTATGGCTACACCTTC
>.|TRBV7-8|TRBD1|TRBJ2-3
CASSLEQGVTDTQYF
TGTGCCAGCAGCTTAGAACAGGGGGTTACAGATACGCAGTATTTT
>.|TRBV7-3|.|TRBJ2-3
CASSLNLGDTQYF
TGTGCCAGCAGCTTAAATCTCGGGGATACGCAGTATTTT
>.|TRBV30|TRBD2|TRBJ2-5
CAWSIGTSGRGQETQYF
TGTGCCTGGAGCATCGGGACTAGCGGTAGGGGACAAGAGACCCAGTACTTC
>.|TRBV6-5|.|TRBJ2-1
CASSYRRGSSYNEQFF
TGTGCCAGCAGTTACAGACGGGGGAGCTCCTACAATGAGCAGTTCTTC
>.|TRBV3-1/TRBV3-2|TRBD2|TRBJ2-5
CASSLAGLGAQYF
TGTGCCAGCAGCCTAGCGGGGCTCGGGGCCCAGTACTTC
>once|TRBV14|.|TRBJ2-1
CASSSRRLYNEQFF
TGTGCCAGCAGTTCACGACGCCTCTACAATGAGCAGTTCTTC
>.|TRBV6-2/TRBV6-3|.|TRBJ2-7
CASSYSAYEQYF
TGTGCCAGCAGTTACTCTGCCTACGAGCAGTACTTC
>.|TRBV19|.|TRBJ1-5
CASRWTGSNQPQHF
TGTGCCAGTAGGTGGACGGGGAGCAATCAGCCCCAGCATTTT
>.|TRBV30|.|TRBJ1-2
CACGGLGQYIPGYTF
TGTGCCTGCGGGGGATTGGGGCAGTACATCCCTGGCTACACCTTC